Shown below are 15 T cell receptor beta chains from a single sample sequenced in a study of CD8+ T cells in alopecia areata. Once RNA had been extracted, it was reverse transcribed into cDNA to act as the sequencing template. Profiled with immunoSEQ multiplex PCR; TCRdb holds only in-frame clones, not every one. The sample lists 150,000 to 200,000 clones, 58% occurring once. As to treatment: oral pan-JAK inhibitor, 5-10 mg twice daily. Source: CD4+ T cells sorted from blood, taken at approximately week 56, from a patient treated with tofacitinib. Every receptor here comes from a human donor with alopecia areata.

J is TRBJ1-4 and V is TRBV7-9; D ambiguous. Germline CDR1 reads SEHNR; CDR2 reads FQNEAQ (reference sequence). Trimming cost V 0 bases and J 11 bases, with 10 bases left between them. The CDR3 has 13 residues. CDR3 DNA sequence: TGTGCCAGCAGCTTAGCAGGCTCGGGGAAACTGTTTTTT. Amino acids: CASSLAGSGKLFF.

CDR3 nucleotides: TGTGCCAGCAGGGCTAGCGGGGGCTCCTACAATGAGCAGTTCTTC. Its translation: CASRASGGSYNEQFF. The chain joins TRBV7-3 to TRBJ2-1; 10 bases map to TRBD2. The CDR3 length is 15 residues. The junction had 2 bases not matched to a gene; V was cut back by 6 bases and J by 0 bases. Germline lookup yields CDR1 SGHTA and CDR2 FQGTGA. Full variable domain (missing parts from reference TRBV7-3 and TRBJ2-1): GAGVSQTPSNKVTEKGKYVELRCDPISGHTALYWYRQSLGQGPEFLIYFQGTGAADDSGLPNDRFFAVRPEGSVSTLKIQRTERGDSAVYLCASRASGGSYNEQFFGPGTRLTVL.

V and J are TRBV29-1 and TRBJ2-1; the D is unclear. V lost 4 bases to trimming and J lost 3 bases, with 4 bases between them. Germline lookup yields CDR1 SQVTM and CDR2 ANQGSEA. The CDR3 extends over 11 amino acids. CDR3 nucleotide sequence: TGCAGCGTTGGAGTCTACAATGAGCAGTTCTTC. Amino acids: CSVGVYNEQFF.

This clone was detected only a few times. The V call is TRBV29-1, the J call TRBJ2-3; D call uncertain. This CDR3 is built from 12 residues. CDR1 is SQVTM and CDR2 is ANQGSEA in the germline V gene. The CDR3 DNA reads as TGCAGTTACAAGCGAGACACAGATACGCAGTATTTT. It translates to CSYKRDTDTQYF.

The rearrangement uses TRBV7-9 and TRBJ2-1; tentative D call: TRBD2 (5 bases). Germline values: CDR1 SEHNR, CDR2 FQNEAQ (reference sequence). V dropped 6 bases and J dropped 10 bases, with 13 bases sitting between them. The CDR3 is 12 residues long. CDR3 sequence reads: CASSLGEQEQFF. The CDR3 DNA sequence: TGTGCCAGCAGTCTGGGAGAGCAGGAGCAGTTCTTC. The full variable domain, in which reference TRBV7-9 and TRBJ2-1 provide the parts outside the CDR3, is DTGVSQNPRHKITKRGQNVTFRCDPISEHNRLYWYRQTLGQGPEFLTYFQNEAQLEKSRLLSDRFSAERPKGSFSTLEIQRTEQGDSAMYLCASSLGEQEQFFGPGTRLTVL.

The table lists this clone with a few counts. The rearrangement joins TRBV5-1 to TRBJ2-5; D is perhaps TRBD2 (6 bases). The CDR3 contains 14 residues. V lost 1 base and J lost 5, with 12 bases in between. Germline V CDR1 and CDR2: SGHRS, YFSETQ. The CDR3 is CASSLIRREETQYF. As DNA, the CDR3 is TGCGCCAGCAGCTTGATTAGGAGGGAGGAGACCCAGTACTTC.

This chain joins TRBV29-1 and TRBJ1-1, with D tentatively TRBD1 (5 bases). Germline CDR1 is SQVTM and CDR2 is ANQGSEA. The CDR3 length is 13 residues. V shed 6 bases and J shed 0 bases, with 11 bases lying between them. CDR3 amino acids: CSVRGTLNTEAFF. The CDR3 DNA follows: TGCAGCGTCCGGGGCACCCTGAACACTGAAGCTTTCTTT.

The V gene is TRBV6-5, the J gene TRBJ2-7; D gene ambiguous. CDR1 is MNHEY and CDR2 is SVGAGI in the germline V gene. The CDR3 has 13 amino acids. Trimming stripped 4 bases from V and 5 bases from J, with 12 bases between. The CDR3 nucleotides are TGTGCCAGCAGTTCCTGGCACATCCACGAGCAGTACTTC. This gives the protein CASSSWHIHEQYF.

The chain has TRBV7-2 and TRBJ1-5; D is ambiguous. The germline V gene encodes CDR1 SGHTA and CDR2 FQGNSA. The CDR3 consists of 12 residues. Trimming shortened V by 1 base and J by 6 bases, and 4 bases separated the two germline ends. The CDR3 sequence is CASSLEGQPQHF. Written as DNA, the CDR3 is TGTGCCAGCAGCTTAGAGGGTCAGCCCCAGCATTTT.

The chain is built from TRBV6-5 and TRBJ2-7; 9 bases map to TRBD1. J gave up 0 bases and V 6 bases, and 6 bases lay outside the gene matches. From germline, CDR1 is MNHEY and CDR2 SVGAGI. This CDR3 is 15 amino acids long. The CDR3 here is CASRRTGESSYEQYF. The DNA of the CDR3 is TGTGCCAGCAGAAGGACAGGGGAAAGCTCCTACGAGCAGTACTTC.

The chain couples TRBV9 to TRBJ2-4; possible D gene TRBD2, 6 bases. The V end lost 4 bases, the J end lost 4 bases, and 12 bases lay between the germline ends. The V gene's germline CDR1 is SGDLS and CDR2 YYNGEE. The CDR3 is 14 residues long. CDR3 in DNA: TGTGCCAGCAGCCCCCAGGGACTTAAAAACATTCAGTACTTC. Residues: CASSPQGLKNIQYF.

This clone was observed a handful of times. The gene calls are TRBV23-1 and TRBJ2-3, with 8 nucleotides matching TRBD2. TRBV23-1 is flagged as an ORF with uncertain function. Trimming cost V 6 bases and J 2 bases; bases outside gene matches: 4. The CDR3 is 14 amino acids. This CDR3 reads CASRLAGNTDTQYF. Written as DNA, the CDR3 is TGCGCCAGCAGGTTAGCGGGGAACACAGATACGCAGTATTTT.

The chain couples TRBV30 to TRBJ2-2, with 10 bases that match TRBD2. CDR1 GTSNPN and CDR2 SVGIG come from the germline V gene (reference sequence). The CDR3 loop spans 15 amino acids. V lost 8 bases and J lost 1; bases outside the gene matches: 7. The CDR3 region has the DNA TGTGCCCTAGCGGGGGTAAGAGGGAACACCGGGGAGCTGTTTTTT. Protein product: CALAGVRGNTGELFF.

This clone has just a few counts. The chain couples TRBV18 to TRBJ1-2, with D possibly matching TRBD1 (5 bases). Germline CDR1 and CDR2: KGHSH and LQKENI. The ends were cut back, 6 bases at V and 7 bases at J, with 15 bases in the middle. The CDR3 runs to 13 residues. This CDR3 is CASSPDSEFGYTF. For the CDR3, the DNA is TGTGCCAGCTCTCCCGACAGTGAATTTGGCTACACCTTC.

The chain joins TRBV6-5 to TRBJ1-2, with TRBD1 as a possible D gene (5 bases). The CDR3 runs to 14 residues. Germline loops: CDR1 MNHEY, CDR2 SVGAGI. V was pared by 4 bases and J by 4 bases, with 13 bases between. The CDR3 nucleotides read TGTGCCAGCAGTTTAGGGGCGTCTACCTATGGCTACACCTTC. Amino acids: CASSLGASTYGYTF.